The rows below give T cell receptor beta chains drawn from one sample of a study of T-cell reconstitution after alpha-beta-depleted transplantation in children. TCRdb re-called the PCR reads with MiXCR, one entry per CDR3 protein. The sample lists a few hundred thousand distinct CDR3 sequences, roughly two fifths occurring once. This sample comprised PBMCs, obtained before TCRalphabeta/CD19-depleted stem cell transplant. The receptors stem from a girl aged 2-15 years with aplastic anemia, due to receive a stem cell transplant. Each CDR3 is given with its conserved first and last residue. Fields, in order: J gene, D gene, clone size, V gene, CDR3 protein, CDR3 DNA. The D gene is left open where the match is weak. For some rows the clone size is stated as once, few or many, or as a class when expanded; others skip it.

J gene: TRBJ2-7; D gene: -; clone size: many; V gene: TRBV5-1; CDR3 protein: CASSLETGGSYEQYF; CDR3 DNA: TGCGCCAGCAGCTTGGAGACAGGCGGCTCCTACGAGCAGTACTTC
J gene: TRBJ1-1; D gene: -; clone size: many; V gene: TRBV5-5; CDR3 protein: CASSFAWGAGTEAFF; CDR3 DNA: TGTGCCAGCAGCTTCGCATGGGGCGCGGGTACTGAAGCTTTCTTT
J gene: TRBJ1-4; D gene: TRBD1; clone size: few; V gene: TRBV28; CDR3 protein: CASSPPGTGDEKLFF; CDR3 DNA: TGTGCCAGCAGTCCTCCCGGGACAGGGGACGAAAAACTGTTTTTT
J gene: TRBJ2-1; D gene: -; clone size: -; V gene: TRBV15; CDR3 protein: CATSGGGNLNDEQFF; CDR3 DNA: TGTGCCACCAGCGGTGGGGGCAACTTGAACGATGAGCAGTTCTTC
J gene: TRBJ2-5; D gene: TRBD1; clone size: -; V gene: TRBV10-2; CDR3 protein: CASTHRGLPGETQYF; CDR3 DNA: TGCGCCAGCACGCACAGGGGTCTCCCCGGGGAGACCCAGTACTTC
J gene: TRBJ1-5; D gene: -; clone size: -; V gene: TRBV20-1; CDR3 protein: CSVSRGANNQPQHF; CDR3 DNA: TGCAGTGTATCCCGGGGGGCGAACAATCAGCCCCAGCATTTT
J gene: TRBJ2-5; D gene: -; clone size: many; V gene: TRBV27; CDR3 protein: CASSLRGGGPLQETQYF; CDR3 DNA: TGTGCCAGCAGTTTACGCGGAGGGGGGCCCCTCCAAGAGACCCAGTACTTC
J gene: TRBJ2-7; D gene: TRBD2; clone size: -; V gene: TRBV20-1; CDR3 protein: CSATLGTSSYEQYF; CDR3 DNA: TGCAGTGCTACCTTAGGGACTAGCTCCTACGAGCAGTACTTC
J gene: TRBJ2-7; D gene: TRBD2; clone size: -; V gene: TRBV3-1; CDR3 protein: CAGSRPRGAGDPYEQYF; CDR3 DNA: TGTGCCGGCAGCCGACCCCGTGGAGCGGGAGATCCCTACGAGCAGTACTTC
J gene: TRBJ2-3; D gene: -; clone size: -; V gene: TRBV20-1; CDR3 protein: CSARYLGTSTDTQYF; CDR3 DNA: TGCAGTGCTAGGTACCTCGGAACTAGCACAGATACGCAGTATTTT
J gene: TRBJ2-7; D gene: -; clone size: -; V gene: TRBV29-1; CDR3 protein: CSVAETTYEQYF; CDR3 DNA: TGCAGCGTTGCGGAGACTACCTACGAGCAGTACTTC
J gene: TRBJ2-3; D gene: -; clone size: few; V gene: TRBV20-1; CDR3 protein: CSARVLGGLSDTQYF; CDR3 DNA: TGCAGTGCTAGAGTATTAGGGGGGTTGTCAGATACGCAGTATTTT
J gene: TRBJ1-3; D gene: -; clone size: -; V gene: TRBV11-2; CDR3 protein: CASSLERVGSTIYF; CDR3 DNA: TGTGCCAGCAGCTTAGAGAGAGTTGGATCCACCATATATTTT
J gene: TRBJ2-2; D gene: -; clone size: many; V gene: TRBV12-3/TRBV12-4; CDR3 protein: CASSSPERNTGELFF; CDR3 DNA: TGTGCCAGCAGTTCCCCGGAGAGGAACACCGGGGAGCTGTTTTTT
J gene: TRBJ1-2; D gene: TRBD1; clone size: -; V gene: TRBV15; CDR3 protein: CATSRAGQGYGYTF; CDR3 DNA: TGTGCCACCAGCAGAGCGGGACAGGGCTATGGCTACACCTTC
J gene: TRBJ2-1; D gene: TRBD2; clone size: -; V gene: TRBV20-1; CDR3 protein: CSGASGANGEQFF; CDR3 DNA: TGCAGTGGGGCCAGCGGGGCTAATGGAGAGCAGTTCTTC
J gene: TRBJ2-7; D gene: TRBD2; clone size: -; V gene: TRBV20-1; CDR3 protein: CSARGLAGGPEGYEQYF; CDR3 DNA: TGCAGTGCTAGGGGACTAGCGGGAGGGCCCGAGGGCTACGAGCAGTACTTC
J gene: TRBJ2-1; D gene: TRBD2; clone size: many; V gene: TRBV3-1; CDR3 protein: CASSRIMTSGVDEQFF; CDR3 DNA: TGTGCCAGCAGCCGGATCATGACTAGCGGAGTGGATGAGCAGTTCTTC
J gene: TRBJ2-7; D gene: -; clone size: few; V gene: TRBV25-1; CDR3 protein: CASSGDRFYEQYF; CDR3 DNA: TGTGCCAGCAGTGGTGACAGATTCTACGAGCAGTACTTC
J gene: TRBJ2-5; D gene: -; clone size: -; V gene: TRBV27; CDR3 protein: CASSFRGSSGETQYF; CDR3 DNA: TGTGCCAGCAGTTTTAGGGGCAGCTCAGGGGAGACCCAGTACTTC
J gene: TRBJ2-3; D gene: TRBD2; clone size: -; V gene: TRBV5-1; CDR3 protein: CASSLSGVITDTQYF; CDR3 DNA: TGCGCCAGCAGCTTGAGCGGGGTTATCACAGATACGCAGTATTTT
J gene: TRBJ2-7; D gene: -; clone size: -; V gene: TRBV20-1; CDR3 protein: CSATPGREQYF; CDR3 DNA: TGCAGTGCGACGCCGGGGCGCGAGCAGTACTTC
J gene: TRBJ2-2; D gene: -; clone size: -; V gene: TRBV10-3; CDR3 protein: CAISEPTTGELFF; CDR3 DNA: TGTGCCATCAGTGAGCCGACCACCGGGGAGCTGTTTTTT
J gene: TRBJ2-7; D gene: -; clone size: many; V gene: TRBV30; CDR3 protein: CAWSPADSPYEQYF; CDR3 DNA: TGTGCCTGGAGTCCAGCGGACAGTCCCTACGAGCAGTACTTC
J gene: TRBJ2-1; D gene: -; clone size: -; V gene: TRBV6-2/TRBV6-3; CDR3 protein: CASSYSPRKVSGNEQFF; CDR3 DNA: TGTGCCAGCAGTTACTCGCCCCGCAAGGTTTCGGGCAATGAGCAGTTCTTC
J gene: TRBJ1-1; D gene: -; clone size: -; V gene: TRBV6-5; CDR3 protein: CASSYSSTGTEAFF; CDR3 DNA: TGTGCCAGCAGTTACTCGAGTACGGGCACTGAAGCTTTCTTT
J gene: TRBJ2-3; D gene: TRBD2; clone size: few; V gene: TRBV9; CDR3 protein: CASSHLLAGGAVGTDTQYF; CDR3 DNA: TGTGCCAGCAGTCACCTACTAGCGGGGGGGGCGGTTGGCACAGATACGCAGTATTTT
J gene: TRBJ2-6; D gene: -; clone size: -; V gene: TRBV5-2; CDR3 protein: CASSFSPGVPSGANVLTF; CDR3 DNA: TGTGCCAGCAGTTTTTCTCCAGGGGTCCCCTCTGGGGCCAACGTCCTGACTTTC